This T cell receptor beta chain was obtained from a study of cytomegalovirus exposure and HLA in healthy donors. Study-level results: In vitro work confirmed that a few CMV-associated chains recognize CMV antigens. In a later analysis, several top co-occurrence clusters appeared linked to parvovirus B19, influenza, CMV and Epstein-Barr virus. It was reported that TCR beta sequences correctly inferred the HLA-A and HLA-B alleles for most subjects. The likely explanation for a cluster of highly shared sequence variants was sequencing artifact.

In regard to this clone: Antigen unknown.

The PCR employed 60 Vbeta primers together with 13 Jbeta primers. Some clones are missing from TCRdb's copy, which holds only in-frame ones; the method was immunoSEQ multiplex PCR. This sample has some 180,000 clones, with roughly 67% found just once. Germline-derived CDR1 and CDR2 are LGHNA and YSLEER. V lost 0 bases to trimming and J lost 2 bases; unmatched junction nucleotides: 3. The CDR3 is 15 residues long. This receptor was identified in a woman aged 18-35 years in good health and CMV-seropositive. The sequenced material came from PBMCs. This sequence joins TRBV4-3 and TRBJ2-7, with 8 bases matching TRBD1. This CDR3 reads CASSQEQGEAYEQYF. The CDR3 DNA reads as TGCGCCAGCAGCCAAGAACAGGGGGAGGCCTACGAGCAGTACTTC.